This record covers a single T cell receptor beta chain. The entry originates in a study of blood T cell repertoires in COVID-19. About the research overall: T cells, B-cell-depleted T cells, or PBMCs supplied cDNA or gDNA.

Clones were read by immunoSEQ multiplex PCR, and TCRdb kept only the in-frame ones, dropping some. Found here are 110,000 to 150,000 clones, more than 65% of them singletons; the top ten hold 3.5% to 4.5%. This CDR3 is 15 amino acids long. Germline CDR1 and CDR2: KGHSH and LQKENI. V was shortened by 4 bases and J by 9 bases, with 21 bases between the two germline ends. Sequenced sample: peripheral blood. The TCR comes from a man in his 60s with acute or convalescent COVID-19. The chain recombines TRBV18 with TRBJ2-5; TRBD2 is a possible D gene (5 bases). This CDR3 is CASSLRRAAEVAQYF. CDR3 in DNA: TGTGCCAGCTCACTCAGGCGGGCAGCTGAAGTGGCCCAGTACTTC.